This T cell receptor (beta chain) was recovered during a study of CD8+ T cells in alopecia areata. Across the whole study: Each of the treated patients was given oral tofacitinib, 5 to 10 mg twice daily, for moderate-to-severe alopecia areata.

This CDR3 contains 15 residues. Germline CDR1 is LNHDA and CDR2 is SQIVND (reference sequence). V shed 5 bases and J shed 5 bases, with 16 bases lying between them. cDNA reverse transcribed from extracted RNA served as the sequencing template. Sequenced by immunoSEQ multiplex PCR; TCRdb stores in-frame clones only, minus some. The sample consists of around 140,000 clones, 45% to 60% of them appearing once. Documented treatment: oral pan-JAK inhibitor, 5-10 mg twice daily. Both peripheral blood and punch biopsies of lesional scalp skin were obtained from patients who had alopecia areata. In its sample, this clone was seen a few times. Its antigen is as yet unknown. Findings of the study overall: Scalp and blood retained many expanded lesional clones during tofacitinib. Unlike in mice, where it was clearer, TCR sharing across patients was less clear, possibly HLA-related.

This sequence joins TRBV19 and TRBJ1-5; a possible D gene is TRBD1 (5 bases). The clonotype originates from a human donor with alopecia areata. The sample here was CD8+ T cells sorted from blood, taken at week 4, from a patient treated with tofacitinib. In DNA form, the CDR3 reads TGTGCCAGTAGTCCGGGATTCACGGGGGATCAGCCCCAGCATTTT. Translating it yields CASSPGFTGDQPQHF.